What follows describes a single TCR beta chain. The data are from a study of blood T cell repertoires in COVID-19. CDR1 SGHNT and CDR2 YYREEE come from the germline V gene (reference sequence). This CDR3 is built from 13 residues. The V and J ends lost 4 bases and 4 bases, in that order; junction bases with no gene match: 0. Profiling relied on immunoSEQ multiplex PCR, and the TCRdb table lists in-frame clones only, not all of them. The sample has about 120,000 clones; 80% to 90% are singletons. This clonotype was sampled from a human donor in a cohort sampled during active COVID-19. What was sequenced was peripheral blood. The chain has TRBV5-4 and TRBJ2-3; TRBD1 agrees at 10 bases. In DNA, the CDR3 is TGTGCCAGCAGCGGACAGGGGGCAGATACGCAGTATTTT. This encodes CASSGQGADTQYF.